This T cell receptor beta chain was sequenced in a study of OX40 agonist ivuxolimab in advanced cancers. For the wider study: Ivuxolimab was a fully human IgG2 agonistic monoclonal antibody targeting the costimulatory receptor OX40 (CD134). Intravenous ivuxolimab was administered to patients every 2 weeks at six dose levels: 0.01, 0.1, 0.3, 1.5, 3 and 10 mg/kg. Of the roughly 51 patients in dose escalation, around 20 had hepatocellular carcinoma, about 15 had melanoma, 9 had renal cell carcinoma and 9 had head and neck cancer. The dose-escalation cohort was approximately 83% male with a mean age of approximately 60 years, ranging from about 20 to 80. Patients were allowed to have had prior anti-PD-1, anti-PD-L1 or anti-CTLA-4 therapy, and approximately 40% of the dose-escalation patients had previously received checkpoint inhibitors. Partial responses were achieved by three dose-escalation patients, of whom one had hepatocellular carcinoma and two had cutaneous melanoma. The purpose of peripheral TCRbeta sequencing was to test whether ivuxolimab changed TCR sequence diversity and led to clonal T-cell expansion. The paper describes the monotherapy dose-escalation part (N of about 47 patients) of the phase I trial of ivuxolimab. Study-level results and caveats: Low levels of normalized T-cell clonal expansion were also seen in some patients who did not respond. At doses of 0.1 to 3.0 mg/kg, clonal expansion of both CD4+ and CD8+ T cells in blood was seen between baseline and week 6. After ivuxolimab, expanded clones were on average more numerous among CD8+ T cells than among CD4+ T cells. In partial responders in the 0.1-3.0 mg/kg groups, normalized peripheral clonal expansion was found to be among the lowest, especially among CD8+ T cells. Which antigens the clonally expanded peripheral T cells were specific for was not determined.

From V the trimming removes 6 bases and from J it removes 4 bases, while the gene matches leave 11 bases of the junction unaccounted for. The CDR3 contains 15 residues, cysteine and phenylalanine counted. Solely the CDR3 DNA is kept, with 45 bases framed from the first base. CDR1 and CDR2, looked up from the germline V gene (reference sequence), are MNHEY and SMNVEV. As to this clone: Its antigen has not been determined. Base qualities are not recorded, but no much larger clone differs from it by a single base.

Genomic DNA was isolated from the sorted cells so that the TCRbeta CDR3 region could be sequenced. The immunoSEQ Assay was used for sequencing of TCRbeta CDR3 regions. TCRdb limited this immuneACCESS table to in-frame rearrangements with V and J called. A share of clones is missing; checked studies link under half to unresolved V genes, and the rest is unexplained. Here the sample has roughly 89,000 clones; 85% to 90% occur a single time. The top ten constitute 7.4% of the sample. Patients with autoimmune disease history or receiving systemic immunosuppression were excluded from the trial. In every dose cohort, peripheral blood was drawn for TCR sequencing at baseline, cycle 4 day 1, and cycle 7 day 1. Samples were obtained from an open-label, multicenter, first-in-human phase I dose-escalation trial of ivuxolimab. Adults with locally advanced or metastatic head and neck squamous cell, hepatocellular, melanoma or renal cell carcinoma were enrolled in the trial. Before TCR sequencing, CD4+ and CD8+ T cells were separately sorted from peripheral blood.

This receptor was identified in an adult with an advanced solid tumor such as melanoma, head and neck, liver or kidney cancer. This chain joins TRBV27 to TRBJ1-1; TRBD1 matches 7 bases in the middle. Specimen: CD4+ or CD8+ T cells sorted from blood, collected in a trial of the OX40 agonist ivuxolimab. The DNA is as follows: TGTGCCAGCAGCCAATCCCCAGGGGGGGGCACTGAAGCTTTCTTT. This sequence encodes CASSQSPGGGTEAFF.